This TCR beta chain was retrieved from a study of blood T cells in healthy people across ages. In the case of this clonotype: As yet, its antigen is unknown.

CDR1 DFQATT and CDR2 SNEGSKA come from the germline V gene (reference sequence). The CDR3 length is 13 residues. Overall study findings and caveats: Roughly linear declines in TCR beta diversity per million T cells occurred with age.

Primers used in a second PCR of roughly 6 to 11 cycles were a sample-barcoded 5' primer and a J-beta primer mix. TCRdb re-called the 5' RACE reads with MiXCR, one entry per CDR3 protein. The repertoire holds about 580,000 distinct CDR3 sequences, with more than 45% as singletons. The gene calls are TRBV20-1 and TRBJ2-1; 8 bases line up with TRBD2. The sequence was collected from a man older than 75 in good health. Sequencing input: blood. CDR3 in amino acids: CSGGLAGPNEQFF. The DNA for the CDR3 is TGCAGCGGTGGACTAGCTGGGCCCAATGAGCAGTTCTTC.